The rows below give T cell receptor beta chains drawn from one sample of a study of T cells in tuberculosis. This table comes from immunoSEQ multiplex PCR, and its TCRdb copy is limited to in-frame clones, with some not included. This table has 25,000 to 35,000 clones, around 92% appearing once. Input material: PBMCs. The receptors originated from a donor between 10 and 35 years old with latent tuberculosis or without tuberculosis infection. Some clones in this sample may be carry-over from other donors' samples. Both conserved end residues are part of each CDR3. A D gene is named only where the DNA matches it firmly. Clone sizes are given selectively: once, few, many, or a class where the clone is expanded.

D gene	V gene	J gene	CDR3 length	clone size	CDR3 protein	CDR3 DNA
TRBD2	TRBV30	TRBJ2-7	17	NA	CAWSIGPLAGGIYEQYF	TGTGCCTGGAGTATAGGCCCGTTAGCGGGGGGGATCTACGAGCAGTACTTC
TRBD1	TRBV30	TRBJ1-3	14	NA	CASTGGMWGNTIYF	TGTGCCTCGACAGGGGGGATGTGGGGAAACACCATATATTTT
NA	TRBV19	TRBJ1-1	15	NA	CASRTAGQTNTEAFF	TGTGCCAGTAGAACGGCAGGGCAAACGAACACTGAAGCTTTCTTT
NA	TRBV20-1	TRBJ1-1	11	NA	CSASARSEAFF	TGCAGTGCTAGTGCGAGATCTGAAGCTTTCTTT
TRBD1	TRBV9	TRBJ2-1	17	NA	CASSVGLGTGGTPQQFF	TGTGCCAGCAGCGTAGGACTCGGGACAGGGGGCACCCCTCAGCAGTTCTTC
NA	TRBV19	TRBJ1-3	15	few	CASLYRDNSGNTIYF	TGTGCCAGTCTATACCGGGACAACTCTGGAAACACCATATATTTT
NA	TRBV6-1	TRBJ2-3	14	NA	CASRDWTGTDTQYF	TGTGCCAGCAGGGATTGGACAGGCACAGATACGCAGTATTTT
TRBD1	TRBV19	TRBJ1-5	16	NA	CASSSPTGIGDQPQHF	TGTGCCAGTAGCAGCCCGACAGGGATTGGGGATCAGCCCCAGCATTTT
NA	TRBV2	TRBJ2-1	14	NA	CATSRRLEPGEQFF	TGTGCCACCTCAAGGAGACTCGAACCCGGCGAGCAGTTCTTC
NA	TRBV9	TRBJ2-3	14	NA	CASSVGAGSDTQYF	TGTGCCAGCAGCGTAGGGGCAGGGTCGGATACGCAGTATTTT
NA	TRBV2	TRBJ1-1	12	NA	CASSEEGTEAFF	TGTGCCAGCAGTGAAGAGGGGACTGAAGCTTTCTTT
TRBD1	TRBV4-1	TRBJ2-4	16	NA	CASSPYSGGGKNIQYF	TGCGCCAGCAGCCCTTATTCAGGGGGTGGCAAAAACATTCAGTACTTC
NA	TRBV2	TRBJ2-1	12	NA	CALRTIFNEQFF	TGTGCCTTACGGACTATTTTCAATGAGCAGTTCTTC
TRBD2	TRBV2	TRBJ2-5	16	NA	CASSPPFSGNQETQYF	TGTGCCAGCAGTCCCCCCTTTAGCGGGAATCAAGAGACCCAGTACTTC
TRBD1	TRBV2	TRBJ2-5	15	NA	CASSERTGSGETQYF	TGTGCCAGCAGTGAAAGGACAGGGAGTGGGGAGACCCAGTACTTC
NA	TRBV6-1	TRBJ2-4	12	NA	CASSPLGQGKYF	TGTGCCAGCAGTCCCCTGGGGCAGGGAAAATACTTC
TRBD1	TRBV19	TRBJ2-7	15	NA	CASSIRQGAAGEQYF	TGTGCCAGTAGTATCAGACAGGGGGCGGCCGGCGAGCAGTACTTC
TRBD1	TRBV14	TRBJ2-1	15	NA	CASSPGQGTYNEQFF	TGTGCCAGCAGCCCCGGACAGGGCACCTACAATGAGCAGTTCTTC
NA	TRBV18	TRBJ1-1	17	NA	CASRLFPESYLNTEAFF	TGTGCCAGCCGACTGTTTCCCGAGTCCTACCTGAACACTGAAGCTTTCTTT
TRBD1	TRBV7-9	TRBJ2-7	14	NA	CASSSDRSSYEQYF	TGTGCCAGCAGCTCGGACAGGAGCTCCTACGAGCAGTACTTC
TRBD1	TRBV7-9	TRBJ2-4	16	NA	CASSPRDSIAKNIQYF	TGTGCCAGCAGCCCCAGGGACAGTATAGCCAAAAACATTCAGTACTTC
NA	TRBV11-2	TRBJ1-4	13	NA	CASTRTGWEKLFF	TGTGCCAGCACCCGGACTGGGTGGGAAAAACTGTTTTTT
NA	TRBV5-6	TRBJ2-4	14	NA	CASSLGRAKNIQYF	TGTGCCAGCAGCTTGGGTCGGGCCAAAAACATTCAGTACTTC
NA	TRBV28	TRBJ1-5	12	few	CASRPVNQPQHF	TGTGCCAGCAGGCCGGTCAATCAGCCCCAGCATTTT
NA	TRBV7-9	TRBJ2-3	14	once	CASSLGGDTDTQYF	TGTGCCAGCAGCTTAGGGGGGGACACAGATACGCAGTATTTT
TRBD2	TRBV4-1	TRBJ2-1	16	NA	CASSRGTSGAYNEQFF	TGCGCCAGCAGCCGAGGGACTAGCGGTGCCTACAATGAGCAGTTCTTC
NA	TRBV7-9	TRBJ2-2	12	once	CASSPHPGELFF	TGTGCCAGCAGCCCCCATCCCGGGGAGCTGTTTTTT
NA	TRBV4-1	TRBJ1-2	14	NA	CASSQVEGSYGYTF	TGCGCCAGCAGCCAAGTAGAGGGTAGCTATGGCTACACCTTC
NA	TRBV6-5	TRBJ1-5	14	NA	CASSSLSGGEPQHF	TGTGCCAGCAGTTCCCTTTCGGGGGGCGAACCCCAGCATTTT
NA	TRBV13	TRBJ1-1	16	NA	CASSFSRGALNTEAFF	TGTGCCAGCAGCTTTTCTCGCGGGGCATTAAACACTGAAGCTTTCTTT
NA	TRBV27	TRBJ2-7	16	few	CASSLGGGRGPYEQYF	TGTGCCAGCAGTTTAGGCGGTGGCAGGGGACCCTACGAGCAGTACTTC
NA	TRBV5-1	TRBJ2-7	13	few	CASSLPDYYEQYF	TGCGCCAGCAGCCTCCCAGATTACTACGAGCAGTACTTC
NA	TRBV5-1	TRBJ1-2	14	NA	CASSLNVGQGYYTF	TGCGCCAGCAGCTTGAACGTAGGGCAGGGTTACTACACCTTC
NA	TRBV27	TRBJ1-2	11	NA	CASRSPEGYTF	TGTGCCAGCCGCAGTCCGGAGGGCTACACCTTC
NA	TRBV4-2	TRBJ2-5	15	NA	CASSQDWNRVETQYF	TGTGCCAGCAGCCAAGATTGGAACAGGGTAGAGACCCAGTACTTC
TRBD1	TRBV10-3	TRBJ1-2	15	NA	CAIRGQGGSEYGYTF	TGTGCCATCAGGGGACAGGGGGGGAGCGAGTATGGCTACACCTTC
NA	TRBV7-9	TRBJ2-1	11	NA	CASREGPKQFF	TGTGCCAGCAGGGAGGGACCGAAGCAGTTCTTC
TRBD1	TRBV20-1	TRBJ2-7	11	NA	CSALDRPFQYF	TGCAGTGCGCTGGACAGGCCCTTCCAGTACTTC